This T cell receptor beta chain emerged from a study of siplizumab effects on memory and regulatory T cells. Points from the study as a whole: Left unconfirmed was the suppressive function of proliferating Tregs from siplizumab cultures. Treatment with siplizumab left mappable alloreactive CD4+ clones averaging roughly 66% Treg-derived, compared with roughly 26% in controls.

The data were produced by immunoSEQ multiplex PCR, yet TCRdb's version contains in-frame clones alone and is incomplete. The table includes 100,000 or so clones, around 90% detected once. Details on this clone: Its target is unknown.

Specimen: non-Treg CD4+ T cells sorted from blood. The receptor's source is a human donor in good health.

The CDR3, as DNA: TGTGCCAGCTCATCCGGGACTAGCGGGCCCGAGCAGTACTTC. Residues: CASSSGTSGPEQYF. The chain employs TRBV18 and TRBJ2-7, with TRBD2 identical over 12 bases. Trimming took 5 bases from V and 6 from J; bases not matched to a gene: 5. The CDR3 runs 14 residues. Germline V gives CDR1 KGHSH, CDR2 LQKENI.